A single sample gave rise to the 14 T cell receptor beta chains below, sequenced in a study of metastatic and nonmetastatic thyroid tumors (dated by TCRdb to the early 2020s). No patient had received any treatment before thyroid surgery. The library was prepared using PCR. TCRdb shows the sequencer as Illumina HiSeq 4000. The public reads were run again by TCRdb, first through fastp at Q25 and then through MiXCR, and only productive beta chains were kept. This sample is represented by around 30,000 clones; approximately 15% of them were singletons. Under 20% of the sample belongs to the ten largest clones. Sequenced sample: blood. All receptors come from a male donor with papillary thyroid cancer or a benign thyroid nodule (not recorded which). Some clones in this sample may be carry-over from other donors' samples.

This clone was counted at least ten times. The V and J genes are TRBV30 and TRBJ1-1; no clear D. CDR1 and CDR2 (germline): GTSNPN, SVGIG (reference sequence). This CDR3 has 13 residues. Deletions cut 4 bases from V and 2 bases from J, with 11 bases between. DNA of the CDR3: TGTGCCTGGACTTTTTATCATAACACTGAAGCTTTCTTT. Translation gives CAWTFYHNTEAFF.

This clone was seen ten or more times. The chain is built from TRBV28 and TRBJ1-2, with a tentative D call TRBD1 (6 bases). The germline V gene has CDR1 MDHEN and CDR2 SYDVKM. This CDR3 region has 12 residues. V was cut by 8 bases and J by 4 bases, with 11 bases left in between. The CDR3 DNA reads TGTGCCAGCCTTGCAGGGGCCTATGGCTACACCTTC. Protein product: CASLAGAYGYTF.

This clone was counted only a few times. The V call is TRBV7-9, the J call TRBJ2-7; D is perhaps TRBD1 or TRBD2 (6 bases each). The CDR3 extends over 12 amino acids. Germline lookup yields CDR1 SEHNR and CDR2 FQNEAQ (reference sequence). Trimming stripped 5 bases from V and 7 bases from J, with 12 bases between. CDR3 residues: CASSRGPMEQYF. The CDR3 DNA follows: TGTGCCAGCAGCCGGGGGCCTATGGAGCAGTACTTC.

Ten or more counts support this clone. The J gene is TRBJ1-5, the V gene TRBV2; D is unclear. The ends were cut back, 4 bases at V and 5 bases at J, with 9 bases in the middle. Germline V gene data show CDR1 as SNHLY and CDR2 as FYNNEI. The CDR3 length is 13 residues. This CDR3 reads CASSVAVYQPQHF. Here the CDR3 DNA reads TGTGCCAGCAGTGTGGCCGTTTATCAGCCCCAGCATTTT.

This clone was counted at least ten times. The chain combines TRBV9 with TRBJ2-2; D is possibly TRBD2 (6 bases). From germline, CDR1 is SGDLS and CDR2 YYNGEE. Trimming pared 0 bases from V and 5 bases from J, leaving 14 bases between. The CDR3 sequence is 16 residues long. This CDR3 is CASSVATGRGTGELFF. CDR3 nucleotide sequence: TGTGCCAGCAGCGTAGCTACCGGGAGAGGAACCGGGGAGCTGTTTTTT.

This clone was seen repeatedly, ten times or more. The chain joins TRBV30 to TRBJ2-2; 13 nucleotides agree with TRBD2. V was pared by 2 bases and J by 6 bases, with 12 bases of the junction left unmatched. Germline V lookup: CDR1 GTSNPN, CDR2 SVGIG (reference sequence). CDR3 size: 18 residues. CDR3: CAWSPRSVLAGGAGELFF. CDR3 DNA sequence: TGTGCCTGGAGTCCTCGTTCGGTACTAGCGGGAGGGGCCGGGGAGCTGTTTTTT.

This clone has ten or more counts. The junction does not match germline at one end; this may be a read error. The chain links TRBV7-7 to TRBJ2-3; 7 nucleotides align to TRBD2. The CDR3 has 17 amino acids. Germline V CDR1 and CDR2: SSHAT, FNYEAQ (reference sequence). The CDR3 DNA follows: TGTGCTAGCAGCTTAGGGCTAGCGGAACCCTCCGAAGATACGCAGTATTTT. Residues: CASSLGLAEPSEDTQYF.

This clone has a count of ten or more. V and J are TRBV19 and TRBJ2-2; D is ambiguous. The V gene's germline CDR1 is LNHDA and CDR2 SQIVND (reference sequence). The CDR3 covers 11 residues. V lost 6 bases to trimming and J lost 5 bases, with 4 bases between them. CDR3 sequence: CASRNTGELFF. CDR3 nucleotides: TGTGCCAGTAGGAATACCGGGGAGCTGTTTTTT. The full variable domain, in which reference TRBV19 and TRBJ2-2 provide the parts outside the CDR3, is DGGITQSPKYLFRKEGQNVTLSCEQNLNHDAMYWYRQDPGQGLRLIYYSQIVNDFQKGDIAEGYSVSREKKESFPLTVTSAQKNPTAFYLCASRNTGELFFGEGSRLTVL.

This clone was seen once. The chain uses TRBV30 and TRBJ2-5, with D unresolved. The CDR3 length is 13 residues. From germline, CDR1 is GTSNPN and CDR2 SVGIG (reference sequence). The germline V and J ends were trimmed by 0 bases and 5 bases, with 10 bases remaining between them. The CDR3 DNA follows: TGTGCCTGGAGTGTTCACGGTGGGGAGACCCAGTACTTC. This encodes CAWSVHGGETQYF.

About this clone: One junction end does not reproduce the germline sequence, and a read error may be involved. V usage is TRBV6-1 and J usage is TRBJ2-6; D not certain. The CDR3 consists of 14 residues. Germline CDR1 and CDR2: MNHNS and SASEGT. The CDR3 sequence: CAISLVSVANVLTF. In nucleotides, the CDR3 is TGTGCCATCAGTCTGGTATCTGTGGCCAACGTCCTGACTTTC.

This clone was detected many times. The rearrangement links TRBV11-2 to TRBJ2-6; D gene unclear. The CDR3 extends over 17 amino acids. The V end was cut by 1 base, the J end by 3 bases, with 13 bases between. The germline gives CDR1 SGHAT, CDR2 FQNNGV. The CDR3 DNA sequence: TGTGCCAGCAGCTTAGGACGACACGTTGGTGGGGCCAACGTCCTGACTTTC. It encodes CASSLGRHVGGANVLTF.

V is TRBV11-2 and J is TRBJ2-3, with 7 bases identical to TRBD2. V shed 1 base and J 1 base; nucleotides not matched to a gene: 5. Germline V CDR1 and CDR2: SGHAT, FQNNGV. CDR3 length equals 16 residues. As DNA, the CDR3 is TGTGCCAGCAGCTTAGGCCGGGGAGGGGGCACAGATACGCAGTATTTT. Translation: CASSLGRGGGTDTQYF.

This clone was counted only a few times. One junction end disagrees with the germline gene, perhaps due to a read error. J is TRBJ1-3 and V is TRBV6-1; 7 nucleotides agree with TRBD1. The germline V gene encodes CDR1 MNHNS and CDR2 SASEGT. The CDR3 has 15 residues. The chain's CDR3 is CANSIQGMSGNTTYF. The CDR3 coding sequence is TGTGCCAACAGTATACAGGGGATGAGCGGAAACACCACATATTTT.

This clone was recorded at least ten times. Written as DNA, the CDR3 is TGTGCCAGCAGCTTTTTGTCGGGACACAACTACGAGCAGTACTTC. Its protein product is CASSFLSGHNYEQYF. The V and J genes are TRBV5-5 and TRBJ2-7; the D gene is possibly TRBD1 (6 bases). Trimming took off 2 bases at V and 3 bases at J, with 15 bases between the two ends. CDR1 SGHKS and CDR2 YYEKEE come from the germline V gene (reference sequence). The CDR3 contains 15 residues. Full variable domain (remainder filled in from reference TRBV5-5 and TRBJ2-7): DAGVTQSPTHLIKTRGQQVTLRCSPISGHKSVSWYQQVLGQGPQFIFQYYEKEERGRGNFPDRFSARQFPNYSSELNVNALLLGDSALYLCASSFLSGHNYEQYFGPGTRLTVT.